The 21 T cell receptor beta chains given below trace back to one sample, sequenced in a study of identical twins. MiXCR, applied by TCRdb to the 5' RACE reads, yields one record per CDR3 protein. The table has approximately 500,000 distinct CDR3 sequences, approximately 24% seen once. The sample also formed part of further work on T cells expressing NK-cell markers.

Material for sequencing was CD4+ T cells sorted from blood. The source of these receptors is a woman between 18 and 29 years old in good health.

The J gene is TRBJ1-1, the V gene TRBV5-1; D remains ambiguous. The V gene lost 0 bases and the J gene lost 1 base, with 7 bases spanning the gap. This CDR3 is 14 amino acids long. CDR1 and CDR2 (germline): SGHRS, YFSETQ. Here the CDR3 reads CASSLEQRNTEAFF. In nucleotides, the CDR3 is TGCGCCAGCAGCTTGGAACAGAGGAACACTGAAGCTTTCTTT.

The chain's CDR3 is CSVAGGSGNYEQYF. The CDR3 DNA follows: TGCAGCGTAGCCGGCGGTAGCGGGAACTACGAGCAGTACTTC. V and J are TRBV29-1 and TRBJ2-7, with 8 bases that match TRBD2. The CDR3 is 14 residues long. Trimming took 6 bases from V and 3 from J; bases not matched to a gene: 10. CDR1 and CDR2 (germline): SQVTM, ANQGSEA.

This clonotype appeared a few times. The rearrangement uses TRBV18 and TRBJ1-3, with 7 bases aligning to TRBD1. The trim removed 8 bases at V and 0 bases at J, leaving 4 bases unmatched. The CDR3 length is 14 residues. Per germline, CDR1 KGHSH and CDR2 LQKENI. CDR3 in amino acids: CASRDSNSGNTIYF. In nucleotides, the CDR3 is TGTGCCAGCCGGGACAGCAACTCTGGAAACACCATATATTTT.

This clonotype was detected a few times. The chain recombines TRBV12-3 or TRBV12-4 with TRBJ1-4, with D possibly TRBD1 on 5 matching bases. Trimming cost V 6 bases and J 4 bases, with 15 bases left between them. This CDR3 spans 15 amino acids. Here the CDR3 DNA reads TGTGCCAGCAGCGGCGGGGGTTCCCTTAATGAAAAACTGTTTTTT. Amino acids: CASSGGGSLNEKLFF.

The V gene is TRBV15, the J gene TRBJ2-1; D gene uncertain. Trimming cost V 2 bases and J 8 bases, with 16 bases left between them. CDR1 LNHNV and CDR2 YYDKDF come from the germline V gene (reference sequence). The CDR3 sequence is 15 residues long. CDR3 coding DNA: TGTGCCACCAGCAGATCGGCTCTAGGCGTCCATGAGCAGTTCTTC. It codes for CATSRSALGVHEQFF.

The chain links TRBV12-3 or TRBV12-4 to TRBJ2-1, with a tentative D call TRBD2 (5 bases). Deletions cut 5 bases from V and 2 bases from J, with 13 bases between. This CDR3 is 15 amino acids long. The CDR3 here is CASSAYTGAYNEQFF. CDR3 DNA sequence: TGTGCCAGCAGTGCCTATACCGGGGCCTACAATGAGCAGTTCTTC.

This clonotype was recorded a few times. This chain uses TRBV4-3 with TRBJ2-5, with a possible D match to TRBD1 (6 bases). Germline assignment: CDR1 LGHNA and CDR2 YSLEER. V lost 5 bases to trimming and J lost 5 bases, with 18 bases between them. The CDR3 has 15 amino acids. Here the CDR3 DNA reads TGCGCCAGCAGCAGATTTCAGGGGCGCGGGGAGACCCAGTACTTC. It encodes CASSRFQGRGETQYF.

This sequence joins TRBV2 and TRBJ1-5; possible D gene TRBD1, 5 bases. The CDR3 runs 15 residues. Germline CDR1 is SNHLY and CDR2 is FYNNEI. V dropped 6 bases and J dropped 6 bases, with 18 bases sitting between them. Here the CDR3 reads CASSRNQGRGQPQHF. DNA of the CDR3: TGTGCCAGCAGCCGAAACCAGGGACGAGGTCAGCCCCAGCATTTT.

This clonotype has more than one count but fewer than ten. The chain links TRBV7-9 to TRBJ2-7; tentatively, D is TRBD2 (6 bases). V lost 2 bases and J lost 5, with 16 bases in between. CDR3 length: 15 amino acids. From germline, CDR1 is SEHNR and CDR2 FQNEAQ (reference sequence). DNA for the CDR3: TGTGCCAGCAGCTTATTTGGTTTTGGCGGGAACGAGCAGTACTTC. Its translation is CASSLFGFGGNEQYF.

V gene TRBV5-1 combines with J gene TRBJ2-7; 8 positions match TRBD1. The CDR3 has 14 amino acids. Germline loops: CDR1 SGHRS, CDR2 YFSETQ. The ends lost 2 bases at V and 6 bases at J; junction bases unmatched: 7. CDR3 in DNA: TGCGCCAGCAGCTTTGACAGGGGACGGGTCGAGCAGTACTTC. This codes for CASSFDRGRVEQYF.

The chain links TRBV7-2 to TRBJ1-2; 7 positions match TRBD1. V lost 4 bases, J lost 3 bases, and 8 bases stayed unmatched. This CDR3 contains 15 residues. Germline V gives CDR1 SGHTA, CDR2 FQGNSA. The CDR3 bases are TGTGCCAGCAGCTCTCTTCCTGGGACAGACTATGGCTACACCTTC. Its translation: CASSSLPGTDYGYTF.

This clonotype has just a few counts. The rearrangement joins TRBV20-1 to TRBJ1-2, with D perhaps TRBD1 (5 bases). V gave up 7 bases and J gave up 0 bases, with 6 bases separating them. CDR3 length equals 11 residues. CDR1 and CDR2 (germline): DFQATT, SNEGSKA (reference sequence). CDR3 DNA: TGCAGTGGGGGGTCTAACTATGGCTACACCTTC. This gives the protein CSGGSNYGYTF.

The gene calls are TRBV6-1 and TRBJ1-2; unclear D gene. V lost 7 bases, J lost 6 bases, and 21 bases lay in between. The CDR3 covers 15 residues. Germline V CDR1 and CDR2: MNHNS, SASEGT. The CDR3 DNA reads TGTGCCAGCAACCCTTCGGACGGCTATTCTGATGGCTACACCTTC. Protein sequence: CASNPSDGYSDGYTF.

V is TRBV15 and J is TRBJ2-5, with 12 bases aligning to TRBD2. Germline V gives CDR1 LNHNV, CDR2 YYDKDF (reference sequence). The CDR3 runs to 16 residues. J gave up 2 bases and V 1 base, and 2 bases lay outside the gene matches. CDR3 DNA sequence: TGTGCCACCAGCAGAGGAGGACTAGCGGGGCAAGAGACCCAGTACTTC. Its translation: CATSRGGLAGQETQYF. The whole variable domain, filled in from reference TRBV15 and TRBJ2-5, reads DAMVIQNPRYQVTQFGKPVTLSCSQTLNHNVMYWYQQKSSQAPKLLFHYYDKDFNNEADTPDNFQSRRPNTSFCFLDIRSPGLGDTAMYLCATSRGGLAGQETQYFGPGTRLLVL.

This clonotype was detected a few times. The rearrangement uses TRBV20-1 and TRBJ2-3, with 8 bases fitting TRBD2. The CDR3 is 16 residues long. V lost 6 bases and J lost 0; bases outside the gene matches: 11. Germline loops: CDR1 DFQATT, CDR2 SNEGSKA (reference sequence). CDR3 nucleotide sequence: TGCAGTGCGCCGGGGGGGGCGGGATCTAGCACAGATACGCAGTATTTT. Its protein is CSAPGGAGSSTDTQYF.

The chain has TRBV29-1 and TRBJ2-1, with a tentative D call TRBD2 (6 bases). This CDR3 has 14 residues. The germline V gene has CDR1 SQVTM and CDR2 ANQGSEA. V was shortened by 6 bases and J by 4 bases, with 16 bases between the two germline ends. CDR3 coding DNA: TGCAGCGTGTTCTCGGGACTGGCATACAATGAGCAGTTCTTC. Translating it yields CSVFSGLAYNEQFF.

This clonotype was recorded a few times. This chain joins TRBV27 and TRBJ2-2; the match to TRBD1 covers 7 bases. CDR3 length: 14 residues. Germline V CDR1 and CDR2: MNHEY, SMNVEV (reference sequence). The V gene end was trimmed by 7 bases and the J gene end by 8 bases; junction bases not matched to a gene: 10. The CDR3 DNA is TGTGCCAGCAAAAAACAGGGGCTCGGAGGGGAGCTGTTTTTT. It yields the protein CASKKQGLGGELFF.

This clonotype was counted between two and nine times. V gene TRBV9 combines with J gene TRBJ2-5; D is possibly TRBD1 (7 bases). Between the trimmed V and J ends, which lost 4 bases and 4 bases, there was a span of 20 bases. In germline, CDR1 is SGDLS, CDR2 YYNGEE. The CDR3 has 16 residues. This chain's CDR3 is CASSPSGGYGGETQYF. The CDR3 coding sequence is TGTGCCAGCAGCCCATCAGGGGGGTATGGAGGAGAGACCCAGTACTTC.

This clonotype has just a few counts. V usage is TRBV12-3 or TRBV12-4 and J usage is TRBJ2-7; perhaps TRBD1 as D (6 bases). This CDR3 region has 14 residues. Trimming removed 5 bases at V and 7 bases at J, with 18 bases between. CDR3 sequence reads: CASSITDSPGEQYF. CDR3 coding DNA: TGTGCCAGCAGTATAACGGACAGCCCGGGGGAGCAGTACTTC.

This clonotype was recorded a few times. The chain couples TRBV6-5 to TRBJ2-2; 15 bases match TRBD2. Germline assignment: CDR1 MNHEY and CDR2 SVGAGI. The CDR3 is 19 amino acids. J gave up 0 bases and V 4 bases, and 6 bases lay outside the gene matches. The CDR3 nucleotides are TGTGCCAGCAGTTCGGGGGGGACTAGCGGGAGGACGAACACCGGGGAGCTGTTTTTT. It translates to CASSSGGTSGRTNTGELFF.

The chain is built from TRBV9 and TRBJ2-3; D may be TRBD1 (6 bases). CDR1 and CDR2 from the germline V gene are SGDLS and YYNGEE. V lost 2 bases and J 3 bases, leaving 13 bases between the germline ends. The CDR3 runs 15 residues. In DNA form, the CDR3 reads TGTGCCAGCAGCGTTTCCAGGGGAAGTACAGATACGCAGTATTTT. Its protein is CASSVSRGSTDTQYF.